The T cell receptor beta chain described here comes from a study of cytotoxic CD8 clonotypes in ibrutinib-treated CLL. Whole-study context: Investigators reported roughly 25 partial and 2 complete responses; after median around 63 months, about 15 patients remained remitted and about twelve progressed.

Findings and limits, study-wide: Clonality was higher at ibrutinib response and returned toward baseline at progression.

TCRdb's copy holds only in-frame clones and misses some; the assay was immunoSEQ multiplex PCR. Among hundreds of thousands of clones listed, approximately 79% were seen once. In regard to this clone: Its antigen is currently unknown.

There are 14 residues in the CDR3. Trimming took off 2 bases at V and 3 bases at J, with 11 bases between the two ends. CDR1 is MDHEN, CDR2 SYDVKM, per germline. The chain recombines TRBV28 with TRBJ2-7; D possibly matches TRBD1 or TRBD2 (5 bases each). The sequencing used PBMCs, collected after 12 months of ibrutinib treatment. The TCR comes from a human donor with chronic lymphocytic leukemia. The CDR3 reads CASSLGASYYEQYF. CDR3 DNA sequence: TGTGCCAGCAGTTTAGGGGCTAGCTACTACGAGCAGTACTTC.